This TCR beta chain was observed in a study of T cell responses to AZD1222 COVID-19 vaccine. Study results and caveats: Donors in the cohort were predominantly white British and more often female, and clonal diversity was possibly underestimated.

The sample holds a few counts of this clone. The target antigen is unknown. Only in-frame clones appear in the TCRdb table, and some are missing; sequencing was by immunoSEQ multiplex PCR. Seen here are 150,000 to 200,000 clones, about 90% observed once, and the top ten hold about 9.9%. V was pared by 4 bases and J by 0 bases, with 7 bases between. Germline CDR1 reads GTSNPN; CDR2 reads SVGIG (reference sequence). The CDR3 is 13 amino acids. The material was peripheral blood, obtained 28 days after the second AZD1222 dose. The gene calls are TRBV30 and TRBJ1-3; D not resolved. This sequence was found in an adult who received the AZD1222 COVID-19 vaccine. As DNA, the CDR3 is TGTGCCTGGAATAGATTCTCTGGAAACACCATATATTTT. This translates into CAWNRFSGNTIYF.